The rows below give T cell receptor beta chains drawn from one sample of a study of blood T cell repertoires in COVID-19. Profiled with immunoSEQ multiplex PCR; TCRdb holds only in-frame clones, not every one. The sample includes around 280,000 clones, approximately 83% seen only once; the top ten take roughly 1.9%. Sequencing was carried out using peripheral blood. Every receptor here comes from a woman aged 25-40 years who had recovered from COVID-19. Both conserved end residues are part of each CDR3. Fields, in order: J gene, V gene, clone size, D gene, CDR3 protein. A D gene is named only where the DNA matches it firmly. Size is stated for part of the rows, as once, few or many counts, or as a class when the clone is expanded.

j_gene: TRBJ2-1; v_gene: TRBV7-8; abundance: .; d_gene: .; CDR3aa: CASSLIPGLTKNNEQFF
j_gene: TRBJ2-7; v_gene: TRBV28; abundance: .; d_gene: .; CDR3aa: CASSGGSGGKQYF
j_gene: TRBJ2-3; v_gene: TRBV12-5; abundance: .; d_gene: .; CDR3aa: CASGPQGSSTDTQYF
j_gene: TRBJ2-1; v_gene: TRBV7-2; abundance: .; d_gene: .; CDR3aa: CASSVSLPYNEQFF
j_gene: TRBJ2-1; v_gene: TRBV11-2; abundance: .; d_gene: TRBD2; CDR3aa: CASSQTSGTLSGEQFF
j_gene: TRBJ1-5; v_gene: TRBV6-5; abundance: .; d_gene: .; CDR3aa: CASRHREGNQPQHF
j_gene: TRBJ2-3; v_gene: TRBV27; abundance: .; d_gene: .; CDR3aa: CASSLVGGAGDTQYF
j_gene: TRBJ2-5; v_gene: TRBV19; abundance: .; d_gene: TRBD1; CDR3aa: CASRKGQVETQYF
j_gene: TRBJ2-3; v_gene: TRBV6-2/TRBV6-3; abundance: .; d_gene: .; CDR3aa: CASSYTVAVGTDTQYF
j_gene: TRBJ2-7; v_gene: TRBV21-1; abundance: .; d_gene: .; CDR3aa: CASMGIVGHNYEQYF
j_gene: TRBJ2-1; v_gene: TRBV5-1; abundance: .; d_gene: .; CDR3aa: CASSLGLDRGNEQFF
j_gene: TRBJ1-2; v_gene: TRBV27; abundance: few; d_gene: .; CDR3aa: CASSKQGEGINYGYTF
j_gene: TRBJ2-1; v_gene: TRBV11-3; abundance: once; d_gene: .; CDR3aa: CASSLNRYNEQFF
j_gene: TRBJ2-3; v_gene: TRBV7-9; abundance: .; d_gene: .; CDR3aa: CASSLKEGGTDTQYF
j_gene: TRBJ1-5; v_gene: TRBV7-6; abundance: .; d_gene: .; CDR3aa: CASSLGAGVDQPQHF
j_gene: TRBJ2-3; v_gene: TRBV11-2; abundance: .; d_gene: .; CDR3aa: CASSLDGGNTQYF
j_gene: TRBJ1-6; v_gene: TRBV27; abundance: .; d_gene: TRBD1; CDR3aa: CASSYGGQTSPLHF
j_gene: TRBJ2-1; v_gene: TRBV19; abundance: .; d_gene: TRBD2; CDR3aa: CASSMGGTSPYNEQFF